The 8 T cell receptor beta chains in this list originate from one sample, sequenced in a study of T cell changes during pregnancy in multiple sclerosis. Using immunoSEQ multiplex PCR, the repertoire was profiled, and TCRdb retains in-frame clones only, with some absent. Seen here are around 71,000 clones, approximately 94% observed once, and the top ten hold over 1%. The source material was peripheral blood, sampled in the third trimester of pregnancy. The receptors shown here come from a female donor with multiple sclerosis, enrolled in a pregnancy study.

This chain uses TRBV19 with TRBJ2-1, with a tentative D call TRBD1 (5 bases). The V gene lost 2 bases and the J gene lost 0 bases, with 14 bases spanning the gap. CDR1 is LNHDA and CDR2 is SQIVND in the germline V gene (reference sequence). The CDR3 runs 17 residues. CDR3 amino acids: CASSILRQKDSYNEQFF. CDR3 coding DNA: TGTGCCAGTAGTATACTTCGACAGAAGGACTCCTACAATGAGCAGTTCTTC.

This chain uses TRBV7-3 with TRBJ2-1; 15 bases are a match to TRBD2. Germline lookup yields CDR1 SGHTA and CDR2 FQGTGA. This CDR3 spans 16 amino acids. The V segment lost 3 bases and the J segment 8 bases; nucleotides outside the gene matches: 5. CDR3 DNA: TGTGCCAGCAGCTTGCAGGGACTAGCGGGAGGTCATGAGCAGTTCTTC. Amino acid sequence: CASSLQGLAGGHEQFF.

The chain employs TRBV7-2 and TRBJ2-7; a weak D match, TRBD2 (7 bases). This CDR3 is built from 16 residues. Germline assignment: CDR1 SGHTA and CDR2 FQGNSA. Trimming pared 3 bases from V and 7 bases from J, leaving 22 bases between. This CDR3 is CASSFGGGRAAGEQYF. The CDR3 DNA follows: TGTGCCAGCAGCTTTGGGGGCGGGAGAGCCGCTGGAGAGCAGTACTTC.

This rearrangement joins TRBV27 to TRBJ2-3; 10 nucleotides align to TRBD2. The CDR3 runs 16 residues. J was trimmed by 4 bases and V by 3 bases; bases with no gene match: 7. Germline lookup yields CDR1 MNHEY and CDR2 SMNVEV (reference sequence). The CDR3 DNA is TGTGCCAGCAGTTTGGGGACTAGCGTCTTATCAGATACGCAGTATTTT. It is translated as CASSLGTSVLSDTQYF.

V and J are TRBV4-3 and TRBJ2-7; D remains unclear. CDR3 length equals 15 residues. CDR1 and CDR2 from the germline V gene are LGHNA and YSLEER. With 0 bases removed from V and 0 bases from J, the gap between germline ends came to 9 bases. As DNA, the CDR3 is TGCGCCAGCAGCCAAGATACGGTAAGCTCCTACGAGCAGTACTTC. Protein product: CASSQDTVSSYEQYF.

The chain joins TRBV7-6 to TRBJ2-7, with 8 bases lining up with TRBD1. The CDR3 has 14 residues. Germline CDR1 and CDR2: SGHVS and FNYEAQ. V dropped 5 bases and J dropped 2; count of bases not matched to a gene: 5. The CDR3 nucleotides read TGTGCCAGCAGCCCCGGACAGGGCGCCTACGAGCAGTACTTC. Translated: CASSPGQGAYEQYF.

This clone showed up just once. The chain employs TRBV25-1 and TRBJ2-7, with unresolved D. V was cut by 4 bases and J by 0 bases, with 13 bases left in between. CDR1 and CDR2 (germline): MGHDK, SYGVNS. This CDR3 comprises 15 residues. In DNA form, the CDR3 reads TGTGCCAGCAGTGTTGGATTAGCCGACTCCTACGAGCAGTACTTC. It translates to CASSVGLADSYEQYF.

V usage is TRBV28 and J usage is TRBJ1-1; no firm D call. Germline V gene data show CDR1 as MDHEN and CDR2 as SYDVKM. This CDR3 has 17 residues. V lost 6 bases and J lost 4, with 24 bases in between. CDR3 residues: CASRYYVISREGTEAFF. CDR3 in DNA: TGTGCCAGCAGATACTACGTGATCTCACGGGAGGGCACTGAAGCTTTCTTT.